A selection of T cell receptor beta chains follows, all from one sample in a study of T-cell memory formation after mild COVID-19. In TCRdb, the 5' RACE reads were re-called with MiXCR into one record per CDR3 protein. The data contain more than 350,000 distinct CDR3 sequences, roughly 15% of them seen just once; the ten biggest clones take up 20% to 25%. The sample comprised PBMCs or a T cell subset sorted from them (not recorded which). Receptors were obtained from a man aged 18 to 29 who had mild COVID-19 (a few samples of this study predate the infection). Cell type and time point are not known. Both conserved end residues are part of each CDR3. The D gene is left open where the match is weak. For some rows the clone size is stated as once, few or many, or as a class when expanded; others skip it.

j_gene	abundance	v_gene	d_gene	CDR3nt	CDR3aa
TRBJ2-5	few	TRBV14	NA	TGTGCCAGCAGTCTTCTGGCCAGAGAGGAGACCCAGTACTTC	CASSLLAREETQYF
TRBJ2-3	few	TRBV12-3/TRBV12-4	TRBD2	TGTGCCAGCAGTTCGGAGGGACTAGCGGCTACAGATACGCAGTATTTT	CASSSEGLAATDTQYF
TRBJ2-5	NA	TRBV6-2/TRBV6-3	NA	TGTGCCAGCACCACCGCCGGATTAGAAGAGACCCAGTACTTC	CASTTAGLEETQYF
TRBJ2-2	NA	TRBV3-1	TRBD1	TGTGCCAGCAGGGACAGGGCAAACACCGGGGAGCTGTTTTTT	CASRDRANTGELFF
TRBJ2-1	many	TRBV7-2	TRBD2	TGTGCCAGCAGCCTGTCCGGGACTAGCGGGGGGGGTCCCTACAATGAGCAGTTCTTC	CASSLSGTSGGGPYNEQFF
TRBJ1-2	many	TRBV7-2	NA	TGTGCCAGCAGCCCCGAAGGTCGGCAGGGACACGGCTACACCTTC	CASSPEGRQGHGYTF
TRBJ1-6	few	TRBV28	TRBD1	TGTGCCAGCAGTTTGTACTATCGGGGACAGGGAATGTCACCCCTCCACTTT	CASSLYYRGQGMSPLHF
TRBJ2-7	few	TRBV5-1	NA	TGCGCCAGCAGCTCTTCCCCCGGGATATCTTACGAGCAGTACTTC	CASSSSPGISYEQYF
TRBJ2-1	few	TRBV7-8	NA	TGTGCCAGCAGCTTGGGATACCCCAGGGTTGGCGATGAGCAGTTCTTC	CASSLGYPRVGDEQFF
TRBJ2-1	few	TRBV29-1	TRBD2	TGCAGCGTTAGCGGGGGCCCGGGATACAATGAGCAGTTCTTC	CSVSGGPGYNEQFF
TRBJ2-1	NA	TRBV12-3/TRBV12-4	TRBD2	TGTGCCAGCAGTTTTGGGACTAGCGGGGAGTTCTTC	CASSFGTSGEFF
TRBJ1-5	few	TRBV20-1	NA	TGCAGTGCCTCTAGGCACGTTTTCGAGCCCCAGCATTTT	CSASRHVFEPQHF
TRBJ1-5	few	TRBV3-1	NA	TGTGCCAGCAGCCAAATTCTCGGCCGCAATCAGCCCCAGCATTTT	CASSQILGRNQPQHF
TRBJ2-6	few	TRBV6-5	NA	TGTGCCACAAGGAGGGTAGCTGGGGCCAACGTCCTGACTTTC	CATRRVAGANVLTF
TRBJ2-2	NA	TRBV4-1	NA	TGCGCCAGCAGCCAACGGGCAGGGGACAACACCGGGGAGCTGTTTTTT	CASSQRAGDNTGELFF
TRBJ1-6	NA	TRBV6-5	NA	TGTGCCAGCAGTTACTCCGGAAAAGATTCACACCTCCACTTT	CASSYSGKDSHLHF
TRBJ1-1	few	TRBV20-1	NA	TGCAGCTCCCTCCGGGGGGGAGGGAACACTGAAGCTTTCTTT	CSSLRGGGNTEAFF
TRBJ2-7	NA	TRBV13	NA	TGTGCCAGCAGCTTAGAAAAGGAGGGGGACCCTCTCAACTACGAGCAGTACTTC	CASSLEKEGDPLNYEQYF
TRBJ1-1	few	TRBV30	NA	TGTGCCTGGAGTGTAAGTACGGACACTGAAGCTTTCTTT	CAWSVSTDTEAFF
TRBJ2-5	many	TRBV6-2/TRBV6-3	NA	TGTGCCAGCAGTTACTCGCGGGAGACCCAGTACTTC	CASSYSRETQYF